The clone carrying this T cell receptor beta chain has just one count. Its cognate antigen is unknown. Isolated PBMCs totaled at least 7 million in each sample. The use of a sample-barcoded 5' primer and a J-beta primer mix characterized a second PCR of roughly 6 to 11 cycles. TCRdb independently ran MiXCR on the 5' RACE reads; one entry per CDR3 protein. The sample holds hundreds of thousands of distinct CDR3 sequences; over 45% are singletons and the top ten take 22%. The data are from a study of blood T cells in healthy people across ages. This CDR3 has 12 amino acids. Germline V lookup: CDR1 SGHDT, CDR2 YYEEEE. Trimming pared 3 bases from V and 6 bases from J, leaving 7 bases between. Study-level points and caveats: The study found TCR beta diversity correlated strongly with naive T cell percentage.

This chain uses TRBV5-6 with TRBJ2-4; no clear D gene. The sequenced sample was blood. The TCR comes from a young man in good health. The DNA for the CDR3 is TGTGCCAGCAGCTCGGACGGAAACATTCAGTACTTC. Translation: CASSSDGNIQYF.